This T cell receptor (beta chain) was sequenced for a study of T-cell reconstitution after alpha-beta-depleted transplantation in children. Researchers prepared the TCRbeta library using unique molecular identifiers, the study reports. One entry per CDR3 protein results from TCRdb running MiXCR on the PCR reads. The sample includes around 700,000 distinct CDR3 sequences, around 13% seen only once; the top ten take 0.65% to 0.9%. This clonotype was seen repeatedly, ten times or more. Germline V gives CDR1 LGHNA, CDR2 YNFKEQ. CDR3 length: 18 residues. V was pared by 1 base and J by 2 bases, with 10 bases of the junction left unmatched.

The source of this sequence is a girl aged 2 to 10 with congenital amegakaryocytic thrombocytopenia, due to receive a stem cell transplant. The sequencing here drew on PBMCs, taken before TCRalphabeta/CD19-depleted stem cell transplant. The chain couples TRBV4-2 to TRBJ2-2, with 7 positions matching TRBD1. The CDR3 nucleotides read TGTGCCAGCAGCCAAGCTTTGGTTTGGGACAGCAACACCGGGGAGCTGTTTTTT. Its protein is CASSQALVWDSNTGELFF.